The clone carrying this TCR beta chain has just a few counts. Its antigen is as yet unknown. 5'RACE, which relied on constant-segment primers, yielded TCR alpha and TCR beta cDNA libraries carrying sample barcodes and UMIs. TCRdb itself ran the 5' RACE reads through MiXCR, one entry per CDR3 protein. The top ten clones hold 30% to 35% of a sample with about 84,000 distinct CDR3 sequences, about 15% of them seen once. CDR1 is MNHNY, CDR2 SVGAGI, per germline (reference sequence). The CDR3 sequence is 17 residues long. V was clipped by 5 bases and J by 2 bases, with 16 bases between them. These data belong to a study of T-cell memory formation after mild COVID-19. Overall study context: TCR clustering was largely donor specific. Regarding the study as a whole: The study found balanced CD4/CD8 in clones contracting day 15 to 85 and a CD4+ lean in later expanders.

The sequencing sample was made of PBMCs or a T cell subset sorted from them (not recorded which). This sequence originates from an adult woman who had mild COVID-19 (a few samples of this study predate the infection). Cell type and time point are not known. This chain connects TRBV6-6 to TRBJ2-6; D is unresolved. The CDR3 nucleotides read TGTGCCAGCAGTAACCCTTTCCCAGCAGCTGGGGCCAACGTCCTGACTTTC. Its translation: CASSNPFPAAGANVLTF.